The 16 T cell receptor beta chains below all came from one sample that was sequenced in a study of T cell repertoires in cytomegalovirus infection (dated by TCRdb to 2018 to 2020). Data came from an Illumina HiSeq 1500. The public reads were run again by TCRdb, first through fastp at Q25 and then through MiXCR, and only productive beta chains were kept. Each entry is one CDR3 protein sequence, shown with its most common DNA and genes. The sample table contains about 740,000 distinct CDR3 sequences; only one count was recorded for 35% to 45% of them. Under 3.5% of the sample is in the top ten clones. Sample: PBMCs. The receptors come from a human donor in good health (CMV status not recorded). Some clones in this sample may be carry-over from other donors' samples.

This chain uses TRBV19 with TRBJ2-4; D is unclear. This CDR3 is 15 amino acids long. In germline, CDR1 is LNHDA, CDR2 SQIVND (reference sequence). Trimming stripped 0 bases from V and 0 bases from J, with 6 bases between. CDR3 in amino acids: CASSIEGLAKNIQYF. The DNA for the CDR3 is TGTGCCAGTAGTATAGAGGGGTTAGCCAAAAACATTCAGTACTTC. Full variable domain (rest looked up from reference TRBV19 and TRBJ2-4): DGGITQSPKYLFRKEGQNVTLSCEQNLNHDAMYWYRQDPGQGLRLIYYSQIVNDFQKGDIAEGYSVSREKKESFPLTVTSAQKNPTAFYLCASSIEGLAKNIQYFGAGTRLSVL.

This clonotype was seen a handful of times. The V and J genes are TRBV7-9 and TRBJ1-4, with D hard to call. Germline V gene data show CDR1 as SEHNR and CDR2 as FQNEAQ (reference sequence). This CDR3 is 16 amino acids long. The V end was cut by 4 bases, the J end by 4 bases, with 16 bases between. CDR3 protein: CASSSAPSERNEKLFF. CDR3 DNA sequence: TGTGCCAGCAGCTCAGCCCCGTCGGAACGTAATGAAAAACTGTTTTTT.

This chain uses TRBV6-2 or TRBV6-3 with TRBJ2-7; D is unresolved. Germline values: CDR1 MNHEY, CDR2 SVGEGT. The CDR3 runs to 14 residues. V lost 4 bases, J lost 3 bases, and 13 bases lay in between. The CDR3 region has the DNA TGTGCCAGCAGTTCGTTAGGGTGGAACTACGAGCAGTACTTC. Its translation: CASSSLGWNYEQYF.

Turning to this clonotype: The conserved phenylalanine or tryptophan is not found at the CDR3 terminus, so this likely reflects a read error. J is TRBJ2-2 and V is TRBV7-2, with a weak D call TRBD2 (5 bases). Germline V gene lookup returns CDR1 SGHTA and CDR2 FQGNSA. Trimming left V 5 bases short and J 6 bases short, with 13 bases between. The CDR3 is made up of 14 amino acids. CDR3 DNA: TGTGCCAGCAGCACTAGTAGACGGGCCGGGGAGCTGTTTTTG. Its translation is CASSTSRRAGELFL.

The table lists this clonotype with a few counts. The CDR3 sequence is CSASLANQPQHF. CDR3 nucleotide sequence: TGCAGTGCTTCGTTAGCAAATCAGCCCCAGCATTTT. The chain uses TRBV20-1 and TRBJ1-5, with D unclear. Germline CDR1 and CDR2: DFQATT and SNEGSKA (reference sequence). Trimming removed 5 bases from V and 4 bases from J, with 9 bases in between. This CDR3 is built from 12 residues.

In this sample, this clonotype turned up a few times. J is TRBJ2-2 and V is TRBV6-2 or TRBV6-3; D perhaps matches TRBD1 (5 bases). The CDR3 runs 16 residues. Germline V gene lookup returns CDR1 MNHEY and CDR2 SVGEGT. V dropped 2 bases and J dropped 0 bases, with 10 bases sitting between them. Here the CDR3 DNA reads TGTGCCAGCAGTTACAGGACACCATCGAACACCGGGGAGCTGTTTTTT. Amino acid sequence: CASSYRTPSNTGELFF.

This clonotype came up a few times. This chain links TRBV6-2 or TRBV6-3 with TRBJ2-1; 8 positions match TRBD2. The CDR3 runs to 15 residues. V lost 2 bases to trimming and J lost 10 bases; unmatched junction nucleotides: 10. Germline assignment: CDR1 MNHEY and CDR2 SVGEGT. CDR3 amino acids: CASSYLAGHTLEQFF. The CDR3 DNA is TGTGCCAGCAGTTACCTAGCGGGCCATACCTTAGAGCAGTTCTTC.

This clonotype was observed a single time. The genes are TRBV7-9 and TRBJ1-1; a weak D match, TRBD1 (5 bases). Trimming cost V 3 bases and J 0 bases, with 17 bases left between them. Germline V CDR1 and CDR2: SEHNR, FQNEAQ (reference sequence). The CDR3 consists of 17 residues. In DNA, the CDR3 is TGTGCCAGCAGCTTTAGCTGGGGACGGGCTTTGAACACTGAAGCTTTCTTT. The encoded protein is CASSFSWGRALNTEAFF.

The rearrangement links TRBV7-2 to TRBJ1-1; maybe TRBD1 (6 bases). In germline, CDR1 is SGHTA, CDR2 FQGNSA. The CDR3 loop spans 14 amino acids. The V end lost 2 bases, the J end lost 4 bases, and 11 bases lay between the germline ends. CDR3 region: CASSLHREATEAFF. The CDR3 bases are TGTGCCAGCAGCTTACACAGGGAAGCCACTGAAGCTTTCTTT.

The V gene is TRBV10-3, the J gene TRBJ2-7; 8 bases are a match to TRBD2. The CDR3 contains 13 residues. Germline V gives CDR1 ENHRY, CDR2 SYGVKD. V shed 7 bases and J 2 bases; nucleotides not matched to a gene: 4. This CDR3 is CAIKGSGTYEQYF. In nucleotides, the CDR3 is TGTGCCATCAAAGGTAGCGGGACCTACGAGCAGTACTTC.

This clonotype was seen more than once but under ten times. This chain connects TRBV20-1 to TRBJ1-1; 10 bases fit TRBD1. V gave up 8 bases and J gave up 2 bases; unmatched junction bases: 8. This CDR3 is 14 amino acids long. The V gene's germline CDR1 is DFQATT and CDR2 SNEGSKA (reference sequence). In DNA, the CDR3 is TGCAGTCTAACTCGACAGGGGGCAAACACTGAAGCTTTCTTT. Its protein product is CSLTRQGANTEAFF.

Only one count was recorded for this clonotype. The rearrangement uses TRBV28 and TRBJ2-3, with TRBD2 matching over 8 bases. The CDR3 consists of 21 residues. Germline V gene sequence: CDR1 MDHEN, CDR2 SYDVKM. V lost 4 bases and J lost 2; bases outside the gene matches: 23. Written as DNA, the CDR3 is TGTGCCAGCAGTTGGGCCCCTACTAGCGGTACTTCGTTACAGCCCACAGATACGCAGTATTTT. Translating it yields CASSWAPTSGTSLQPTDTQYF.

V usage is TRBV7-2 and J usage is TRBJ2-3; 14 bases are shared with TRBD2. Germline assignment: CDR1 SGHTA and CDR2 FQGNSA. The CDR3 has 21 residues. The J segment lost 0 bases and the V segment lost 6 bases, leaving 17 bases of the junction unmatched. CDR3 in amino acids: CASRRGRLAGGRLTSTDTQYF. Written as DNA, the CDR3 is TGTGCCAGCAGAAGGGGCCGACTAGCGGGGGGGAGATTAACTAGCACAGATACGCAGTATTTT.

This chain joins TRBV6-1 and TRBJ1-5, with a possible D match to TRBD1 (5 bases). Germline values: CDR1 MNHNS, CDR2 SASEGT. This CDR3 has 13 residues. The V gene lost 7 bases and the J gene lost 6 bases, with 13 bases spanning the gap. In DNA form, the CDR3 reads TGTGCCAGCAAGGACGGGGGAATTCAGCCCCAGCATTTT. Translated, it gives CASKDGGIQPQHF.

This clonotype occurred many times. The V and J genes are TRBV12-3 or TRBV12-4 and TRBJ2-1, with 10 bases lining up with TRBD2. The CDR3 runs to 20 residues. Losses at the gene ends were 5 bases for V and 1 base for J; bases not matched to a gene: 17. CDR3 in DNA: TGTGCCAGCAGTCCTAACCCCCTAGCGGGAGCTTCACTATCCTACAATGAGCAGTTCTTC. Its protein product is CASSPNPLAGASLSYNEQFF.

V is TRBV28 and J is TRBJ1-2; no firm D call. The CDR3 is 15 amino acids. Germline V gene lookup returns CDR1 MDHEN and CDR2 SYDVKM. The V and J ends lost 3 bases and 4 bases respectively, with 15 bases between them. The CDR3 reads CASSFGSGVSYGYTF. In DNA, the CDR3 is TGTGCCAGCAGTTTCGGGTCTGGGGTCAGCTATGGCTACACCTTC.